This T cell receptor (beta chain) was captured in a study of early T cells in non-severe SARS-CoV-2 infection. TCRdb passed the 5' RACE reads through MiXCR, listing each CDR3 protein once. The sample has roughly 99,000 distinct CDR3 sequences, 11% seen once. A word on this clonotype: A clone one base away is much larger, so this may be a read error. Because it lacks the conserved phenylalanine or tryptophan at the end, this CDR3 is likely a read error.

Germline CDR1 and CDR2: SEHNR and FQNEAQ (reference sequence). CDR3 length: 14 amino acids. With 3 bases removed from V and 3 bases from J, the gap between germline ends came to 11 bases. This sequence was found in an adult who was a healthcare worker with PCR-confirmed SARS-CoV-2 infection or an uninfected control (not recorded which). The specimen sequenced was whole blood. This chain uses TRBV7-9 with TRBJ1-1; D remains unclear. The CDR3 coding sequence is TGTGCCAGCAGCTTCGAATCGACGGACACTGAAGCTTTCATT. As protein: CASSFESTDTEAFI.